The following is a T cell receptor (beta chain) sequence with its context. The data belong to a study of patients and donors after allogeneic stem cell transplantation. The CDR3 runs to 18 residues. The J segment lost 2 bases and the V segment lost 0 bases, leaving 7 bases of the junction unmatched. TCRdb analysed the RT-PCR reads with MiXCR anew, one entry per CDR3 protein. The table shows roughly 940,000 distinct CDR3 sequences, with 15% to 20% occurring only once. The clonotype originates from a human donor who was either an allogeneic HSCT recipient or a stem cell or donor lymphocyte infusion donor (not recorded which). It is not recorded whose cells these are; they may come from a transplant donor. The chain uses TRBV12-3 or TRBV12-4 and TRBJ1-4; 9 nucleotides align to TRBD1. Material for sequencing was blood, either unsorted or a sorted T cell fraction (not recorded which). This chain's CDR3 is CASSLATGTGITNEKLFF. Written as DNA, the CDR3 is TGTGCCAGCAGTTTAGCAACCGGGACAGGGATTACTAATGAAAAACTGTTTTTT.